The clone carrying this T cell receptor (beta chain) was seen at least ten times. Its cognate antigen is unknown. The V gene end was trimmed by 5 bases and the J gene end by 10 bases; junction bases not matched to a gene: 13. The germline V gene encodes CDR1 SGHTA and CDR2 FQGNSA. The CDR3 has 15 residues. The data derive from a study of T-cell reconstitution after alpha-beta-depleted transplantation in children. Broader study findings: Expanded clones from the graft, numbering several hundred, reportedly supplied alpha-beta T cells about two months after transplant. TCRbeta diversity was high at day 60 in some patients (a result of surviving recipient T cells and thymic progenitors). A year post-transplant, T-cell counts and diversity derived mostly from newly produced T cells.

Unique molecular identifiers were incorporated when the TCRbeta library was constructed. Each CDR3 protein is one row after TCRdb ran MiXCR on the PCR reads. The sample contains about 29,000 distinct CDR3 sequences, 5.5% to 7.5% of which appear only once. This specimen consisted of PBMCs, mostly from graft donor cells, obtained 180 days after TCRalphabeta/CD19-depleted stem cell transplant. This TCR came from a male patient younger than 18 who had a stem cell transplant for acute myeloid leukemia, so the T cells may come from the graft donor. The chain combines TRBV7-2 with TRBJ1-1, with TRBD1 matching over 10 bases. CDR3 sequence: CASSPTRDRGGRAFF. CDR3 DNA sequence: TGTGCCAGCAGCCCCACGAGGGACAGGGGAGGTCGAGCTTTCTTT.